This T cell receptor (beta chain) was captured by sequencing in a study of blood T cell repertoires in COVID-19. Assay used: immunoSEQ multiplex PCR; TCRdb lists only in-frame clones, some missing. Here the sample spans 150,000 to 200,000 clones, about 87% being singletons. The source of this sequence is a woman between 65 and 79 years old with COVID-19, enrolled during active disease. Sequencing input: peripheral blood.

The CDR3 spells CASSLWTSSTDTQYF. The CDR3 coding sequence is TGTGCCAGCAGCCTCTGGACTAGCAGCACAGATACGCAGTATTTT. V gene TRBV7-2 combines with J gene TRBJ2-3, with 8 bases aligning to TRBD2. V shed 5 bases and J 0 bases; nucleotides not matched to a gene: 4. The CDR3 is made up of 15 amino acids. The germline V gene has CDR1 SGHTA and CDR2 FQGNSA.